This TCR beta chain was observed in a study of blood T cell repertoires in COVID-19. As for the study in general: PBMCs, B-cell-depleted T cells, or T cells provided the cDNA or gDNA that made up the material.

The authors' processing: Amplification of reference gene primers provided the estimated nucleated cell counts. Only in-frame clones appear in the TCRdb table, and some are missing; sequencing was by immunoSEQ multiplex PCR. V, J and clone size derive from that table, while D and trimming were established from the DNA sequence. The sample has about 280,000 clones; 83% are singletons. This CDR3 has 16 amino acids. Looked up from germline, CDR1 is DFQATT and CDR2 is SNEGSKA (reference sequence). V lost 3 bases and J 0 bases, leaving 18 bases between the germline ends. The TCR originated in a woman in her 50s who had recovered from COVID-19. The material sequenced was peripheral blood. The V gene is TRBV20-1, the J gene TRBJ2-7, with a weak D call TRBD1 (6 bases). CDR3 loop: CSASKGDLGTSYEQYF. The DNA of the CDR3 is TGCAGTGCTAGTAAGGGGGACCTTGGAACCTCCTACGAGCAGTACTTC.